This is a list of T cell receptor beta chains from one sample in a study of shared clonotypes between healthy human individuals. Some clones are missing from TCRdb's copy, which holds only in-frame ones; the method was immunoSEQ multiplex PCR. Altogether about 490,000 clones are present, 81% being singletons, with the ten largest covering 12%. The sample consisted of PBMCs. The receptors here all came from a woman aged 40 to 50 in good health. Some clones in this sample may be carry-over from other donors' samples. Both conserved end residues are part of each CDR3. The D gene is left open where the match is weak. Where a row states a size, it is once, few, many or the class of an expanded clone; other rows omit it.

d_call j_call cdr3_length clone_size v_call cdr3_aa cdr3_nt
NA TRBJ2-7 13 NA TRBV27 CAASPGVAYEQYF TGTGCCGCCTCACCGGGGGTTGCCTACGAGCAGTACTTC
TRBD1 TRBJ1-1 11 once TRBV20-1 CSARPTGVAFF TGCAGTGCTAGACCAACAGGGGTAGCTTTCTTT
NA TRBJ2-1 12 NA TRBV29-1 CSVEKQGYEQFF TGCAGCGTTGAAAAACAGGGCTATGAGCAGTTCTTC
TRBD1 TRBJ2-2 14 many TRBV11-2 CASSSGTARGELFF TGTGCCAGCAGCTCCGGGACAGCGCGCGGGGAGCTGTTTTTT
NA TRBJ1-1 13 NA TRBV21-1 CASSKTGDTEAFF TGTGCCAGCAGCAAGACAGGGGATACTGAAGCTTTCTTT
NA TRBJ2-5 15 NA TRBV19 CASSIGRASQETQYF TGTGCCAGTAGTATAGGTAGGGCGTCCCAAGAGACCCAGTACTTC
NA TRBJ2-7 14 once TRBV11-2 CASSIRLGTYEQYF TGTGCCAGCAGCATACGACTAGGAACCTACGAGCAGTACTTC
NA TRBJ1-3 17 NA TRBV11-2 CASKHTPGQGTGNTIYF TGTGCCAGCAAGCACACCCCGGGCCAGGGAACTGGAAACACCATATATTTT
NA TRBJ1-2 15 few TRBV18 CASSPIGTKNYGYTF TGTGCCAGCTCACCAATAGGCACGAAGAACTATGGCTACACCTTC
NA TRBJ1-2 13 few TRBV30 CAWSVLMGYGYTF TGTGCCTGGAGTGTACTTATGGGCTATGGCTACACCTTC
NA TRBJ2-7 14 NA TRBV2 CASSIRQSSYEQYF TGTGCCAGCAGTATCCGACAAAGCTCCTACGAGCAGTACTTC
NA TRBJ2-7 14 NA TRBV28 CASSSPAAAYEQYF TGTGCCAGCAGTTCCCCCGCTGCGGCTTACGAGCAGTACTTC
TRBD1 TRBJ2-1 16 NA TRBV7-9 CASRTPLGTAFNEQFF TGTGCCAGCAGAACTCCTCTCGGGACAGCATTTAATGAGCAGTTCTTC
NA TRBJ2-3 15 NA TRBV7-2 CASSLVGMETDTQYF TGTGCCAGCAGCTTAGTGGGGATGGAGACAGATACGCAGTATTTT
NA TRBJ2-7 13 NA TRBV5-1 CASSFDSSYEQYF TGCGCCAGCAGCTTTGACAGTTCCTACGAGCAGTACTTC
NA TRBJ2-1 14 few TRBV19 CASSMGGGVNEQFF TGTGCCAGTAGTATGGGGGGAGGTGTGAATGAGCAGTTCTTC
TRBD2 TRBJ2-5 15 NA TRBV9 CASSVVPGGQETQYF TGTGCCAGCAGCGTAGTGCCGGGGGGTCAAGAGACCCAGTACTTC
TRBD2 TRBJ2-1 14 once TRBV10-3 CAISTREGRNEQFF TGTGCCATCAGTACCCGGGAGGGGAGGAATGAGCAGTTCTTC
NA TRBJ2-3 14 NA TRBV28 CASSSNRGGDTQYF TGTGCCAGCAGCTCAAACCGAGGAGGGGATACGCAGTATTTT
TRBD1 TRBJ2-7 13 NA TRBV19 CASSRTGSNEQYF TGTGCCAGTAGTCGGACAGGGAGCAACGAGCAGTACTTC
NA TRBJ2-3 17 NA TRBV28 CASSLSTGHWSTDTQYF TGTGCCAGCAGTTTATCAACAGGACACTGGAGCACAGATACGCAGTATTTT
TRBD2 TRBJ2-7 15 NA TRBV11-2 CASSPASGSPYEQYF TGTGCCAGCAGCCCAGCTAGCGGTTCACCGTACGAGCAGTACTTC
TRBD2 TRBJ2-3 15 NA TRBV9 CASSAQRGGGDTQYF TGTGCCAGCAGCGCCCAGCGCGGGGGGGGAGATACGCAGTATTTT
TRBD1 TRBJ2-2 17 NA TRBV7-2 CASSLAGEQGATGELFF TGTGCCAGCAGCTTGGCCGGGGAGCAGGGGGCCACCGGGGAGCTGTTTTTT
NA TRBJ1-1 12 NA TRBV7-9 CASSLVSEVAFF TGTGCCAGCAGCTTGGTTTCAGAGGTGGCTTTCTTT
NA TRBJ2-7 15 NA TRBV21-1 CASSKAGLAIYEQYF TGTGCCAGCAGCAAAGCTGGACTAGCGATCTACGAGCAGTACTTC
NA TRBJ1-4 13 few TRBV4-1 CASSPALREKLFF TGCGCCAGCAGTCCTGCCCTTAGGGAAAAACTGTTTTTT
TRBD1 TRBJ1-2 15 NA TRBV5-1 CASSARTGGGLSYTF TGCGCCAGCAGCGCGAGGACAGGGGGTGGGCTTAGCTACACCTTC
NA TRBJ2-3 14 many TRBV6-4 CASSDSGGADTQYF TGTGCCAGCAGTGACTCCGGGGGCGCAGATACGCAGTATTTT
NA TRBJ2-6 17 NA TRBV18 CASSPMAHGSGANVLTF TGTGCCAGCTCACCAATGGCTCACGGTTCTGGGGCCAACGTCCTGACTTTC
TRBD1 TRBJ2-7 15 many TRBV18 CASSGGQGSSYEQYF TGTGCCAGCTCAGGGGGACAGGGAAGCTCCTACGAGCAGTACTTC
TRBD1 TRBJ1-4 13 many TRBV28 CASEGAANEKLFF TGTGCCAGCGAGGGGGCGGCTAATGAAAAACTGTTTTTT
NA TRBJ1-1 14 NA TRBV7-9 CASSFWDTNTEAFF TGTGCCAGCAGCTTCTGGGACACGAACACTGAAGCTTTCTTT
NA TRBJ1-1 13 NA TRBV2 CASSPRMNTEAFF TGTGCCAGCAGTCCCCGGATGAACACTGAAGCTTTCTTT
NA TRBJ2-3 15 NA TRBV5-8 CASSWRGGRTDTQYF TGTGCCAGCAGCTGGAGGGGCGGACGCACAGATACGCAGTATTTT
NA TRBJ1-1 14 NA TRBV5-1 CASSLDYLNTEAFF TGCGCCAGCAGCTTGGATTACCTGAACACTGAAGCTTTCTTT
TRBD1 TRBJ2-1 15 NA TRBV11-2 CASSSGTDSYNEQFF TGTGCCAGCAGCTCCGGGACAGATTCCTACAATGAGCAGTTCTTC
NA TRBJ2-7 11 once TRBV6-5 CAAMGINEQYF TGTGCCGCTATGGGAATCAACGAGCAGTACTTC
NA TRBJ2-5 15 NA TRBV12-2 CASRRLAGGVETQYF TGTGCAAGTCGCAGACTAGCGGGAGGGGTAGAGACCCAGTACTTC
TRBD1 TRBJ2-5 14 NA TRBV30 CAWSGDRLEETQYF TGTGCCTGGAGTGGGGACAGGTTAGAGGAGACCCAGTACTTC
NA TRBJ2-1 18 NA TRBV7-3 CASSSPLLVVGSYNEQFF TGTGCCAGCAGCTCTCCTTTACTAGTCGTGGGCTCCTACAATGAGCAGTTCTTC
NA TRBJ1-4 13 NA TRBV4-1 CASSQGQAAKLFF TGCGCCAGCAGCCAAGGGCAGGCGGCAAAACTGTTTTTT
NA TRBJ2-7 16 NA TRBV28 CASSYPAGANSYEQYF TGTGCCAGCAGTTACCCGGCGGGGGCTAACTCCTACGAGCAGTACTTC
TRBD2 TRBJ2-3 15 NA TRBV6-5 CASRTLAPSTDTQYF TGTGCCAGCAGAACACTAGCGCCCAGCACAGATACGCAGTATTTT
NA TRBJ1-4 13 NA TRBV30 CAWTGGDHEKLFF TGTGCCTGGACAGGCGGAGATCATGAAAAACTGTTTTTT
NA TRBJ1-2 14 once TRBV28 CASRHPWGNYGYTF TGTGCCAGCAGACACCCGTGGGGAAACTATGGCTACACCTTC
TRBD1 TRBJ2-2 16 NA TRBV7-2 CASSSPGQGHTGELFF TGTGCCAGCAGCTCACCGGGACAGGGACACACCGGGGAGCTGTTTTTT
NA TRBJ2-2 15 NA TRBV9 CASSVEPQGTGELFF TGTGCCAGCAGCGTAGAACCACAGGGAACCGGGGAGCTGTTTTTT
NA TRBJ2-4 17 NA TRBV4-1 CASSQGGLQIAKNIQYF TGCGCCAGCAGCCAAGGGGGGCTTCAAATAGCCAAAAACATTCAGTACTTC
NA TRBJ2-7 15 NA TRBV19 CASRAQVGISYEQYF TGTGCCAGTAGAGCTCAAGTCGGGATCTCCTACGAGCAGTACTTC
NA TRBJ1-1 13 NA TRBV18 CASSPPRHTEAFF TGTGCCAGCTCACCCCCCCGACACACTGAAGCTTTCTTT
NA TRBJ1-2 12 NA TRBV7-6 CASLRPNYGYTF TGTGCCAGCCTCCGGCCTAACTATGGCTACACCTTC
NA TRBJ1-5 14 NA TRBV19 CASSPDSLFQPQHF TGTGCCAGTAGTCCCGACAGTCTGTTTCAGCCCCAGCATTTT
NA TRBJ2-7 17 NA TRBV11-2 CASSLSSASSLNYEQYF TGTGCCAGCAGCTTATCATCGGCTAGCTCACTTAACTACGAGCAGTACTTC
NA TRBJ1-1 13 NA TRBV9 CASSVRSNTEAFF TGTGCCAGCAGCGTAAGGAGTAACACTGAAGCTTTCTTT
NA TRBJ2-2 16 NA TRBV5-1 CASSDHREGNTGELFF TGCGCCAGCAGCGACCACAGGGAGGGGAACACCGGGGAGCTGTTTTTT
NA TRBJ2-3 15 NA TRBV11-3 CASSLVLPSTDTQYF TGTGCCAGCAGCTTAGTTCTCCCGAGCACAGATACGCAGTATTTT
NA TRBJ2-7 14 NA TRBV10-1 CASSESSQSAEQYF TGCGCCAGCAGTGAGTCTTCACAGAGCGCCGAGCAGTACTTC
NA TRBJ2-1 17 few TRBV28 CASSSHRTEERGNEQFF TGTGCCAGCAGTTCGCACAGGACGGAGGAAAGAGGCAATGAGCAGTTCTTC
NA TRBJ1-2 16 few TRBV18 CASSDPGRDYNYGYTF TGTGCCAGCTCCGACCCCGGACGGGACTATAACTATGGCTACACCTTC